This T cell receptor (beta chain) was identified during a study of cytomegalovirus exposure and HLA in healthy donors (dated by TCRdb to 2016 to 2017). Notes on the research overall: In an earlier analysis of under 750 of the donors, 276 Gb of sequence data and 100 million or so unique TCR beta sequences from 180 million or so T cells were reported. An early release that covered roughly 600 HLA-typed donors contained approximately 300 gigabases of sequencing data and tens of millions of unique TCR sequences. The genetic ancestry cluster associated with self-reported Caucasian donors included 70% to 85% of the roughly 400 genotyped donors. The study was designed to test whether signatures of past pathogen exposure could be identified by cataloging public T cell receptors. The study used immunosequencing to profile the T cell repertoires of 666 subjects and linked those repertoires to cytomegalovirus serostatus. Besides the first cohort of around 670 subjects, a separate validation cohort made up of 120 different subjects was used. To predict cytomegalovirus infection status, the study brought together high-throughput TCR immunosequencing, statistical association of individual TCRs with disease status, and machine learning. To study patterns of TCR occurrence, a later analysis re-analyzed previously published TCR beta repertoires from 500 to 850 donors and added high-resolution HLA genotyping. Rather than drawing on any new phenotypic data, the later analysis identified candidate immune exposures from TCR beta sequences and the way those sequences occurred across donors. An earlier analysis of approximately 580 of the donors used high-throughput TCR beta sequencing to judge whether each TCR beta V gene segment behaved as functional or pseudogenic. Donor age, sex, ethnicity and CMV serostatus were compiled together with the repertoire data. A later genetic analysis used genome-wide SNP genotypes for about 55% of the 666 donors, treating that subset as a discovery cohort. All discovery cohort repertoires had been generated using a single sequencing platform. HLA typing included class I and class II loci at four-digit resolution. The number of donors typed differed by locus, with about 629-630 for A, B, C, DRB1 and DQB1, roughly 520 for DQA1, about 610 for DPA1, and under 490 for DPB1. Several DR-DQ haplotypes were handled as single units for association and clustering, since linkage in the cohort was strong. Across some 400 genotyped donors of the cohort, an average of roughly 200,000 unique TCR beta nucleotide sequences per donor were sequenced, and approximately 17% of those sequences were non-productive.

From its cysteine to its phenylalanine, the CDR3 spans 16 amino acids. Of the read, only the CDR3 DNA is kept; its 48 bases are in frame from base 1. Relative to germline, V is missing 5 bases and J is missing 6 bases, with 13 bases of the junction outside any gene match. CDR1 and CDR2, per the germline V gene, are SGHTA and FQGTGA. The method was the immunoSEQ multiplex PCR assay. The multiplex PCR relied on a mix of 60 forward primers for TCR Vbeta segments and 13 reverse primers for TCR Jbeta segments. The CDR3 region of rearranged TCR beta genes was amplified from genomic DNA by a multiplex PCR assay. The Illumina HiSeq System was used to sequence the amplified TCR beta libraries as 87-base-pair reads. In the authors' own workflow: A later analysis tallied approximately 87 million unique TCR beta chains across the roughly 610 repertoires, and around 12 million of those chains were shared by two or more donors. Raw reads were error-corrected and collapsed into unique sequences by a nearest-neighbor algorithm in which closely related sequences were merged to remove PCR and sequencing errors. V, D and J gene segments were assigned by aligning CDR3 sequences to IMGT reference sequences. For a sequence to be retained, at least a six-nucleotide match to both a V gene segment and a J gene segment was required. Rearrangements were called productive when the CDR3 lacked stop codons and stayed in frame with V and J; all others were non-productive. CDR3 was defined by IMGT convention, running from the second conserved V-encoded cysteine to the conserved J-encoded phenylalanine. The earlier analysis of around 640 of the donors excluded sequences that lacked an unambiguous match to a single V gene segment. An earlier analysis of 500 to 700 of the donors classified V segments as functional when productive rearrangements were above 56.7% and as segregating when the standard deviation between donors was above 5%. A statistical classification framework was built for diagnosing cytomegalovirus status from the catalog of TCR beta chain sequences. A later analysis assigned V and J genes by comparing TCR nucleotide sequences with IMGT/GENE-DB human TR gene sequences. A later analysis assigned CDR3 sequences and most-parsimonious VDJ recombination scenarios with the TCRdist pipeline. In a later analysis, each TCR beta chain was defined by its CDR3 amino acid sequence together with its V-gene family, and reads lacking a unique V-gene family were excluded. In a later analysis, around 600 highly shared, low-generation-probability nucleotide sequences were removed to address suspected cross-contamination and a sequencing artifact. A later analysis calculated a clonal expansion index for each public chain from normalized within-repertoire ranks of inferred template counts. In a later analysis, generation probabilities were computed using a VDJ recombination model fitted to out-of-frame rearrangements, and the results were checked against IGoR. A later analysis scored TCR-TCR, TCR-HLA and TCR-CMV co-occurrence with hypergeometric tests, applying a repertoire-size bias correction to TCR pairs. False discovery rates were estimated in a later analysis by permuting HLA or CMV assignments 20 times. In a later analysis, co-occurring TCRs were grouped using DBSCAN, and TCRdist sequence similarity was added for clustering within HLA-allele-positive subsets. Repertoires with fewer than 30,000 or more than 120,000 public chains, plus five repertoires with anomalous nucleotide sharing, were excluded from co-occurrence clustering. TCRdb's version of the immuneACCESS table is confined to in-frame rearrangements and falls short of the full clone set. An unresolved V gene accounts for under half of the shortfall where checked; the remainder is of unknown origin. V, J and clone size are taken as reported in that table, and D and trimming were inferred from the DNA itself. Present in this sample are about 110,000 clones, approximately 80% of which were seen just once. 2.5% to 3% of the sample comes from the top ten.

In total, 666 healthy bone marrow donors made up the cohort. At the time of sampling, every cohort member was nominally healthy, though immune exposures that went unrecorded were likely present. The donor was CMV seropositive and was included in the group of 250 to 300 seropositive cohort members. A peripheral blood sample was provided by each donor, and peripheral blood mononuclear cells were used for TCR beta sequencing. The Qiagen DNeasy Blood Extraction Kit was used to extract genomic DNA from the blood cell samples. Broader findings and caveats from the paper: It was suggested by the authors that the approach could potentially be generalized to other disease states and immunological phenotypes. Most TCR sequences were seen in very few donors, while some public TCRs were found in many individuals. A total of fewer than 200 TCR beta chains were listed by the study as associated with cytomegalovirus. According to a later genetic analysis, donors in an Asian-associated ancestry cluster had fewer N-insertions in productive TCRs than the approximately 630-donor mean. A later analysis reported that several top co-occurrence clusters appeared linked to parvovirus B19, influenza, CMV and Epstein-Barr virus. Because the 87-base-pair reads could not distinguish some IMGT-functional V segments, including TRBV6-2 and TRBV6-3, those segments were excluded. The cohort was sequenced for TCR beta chains only, and without alpha or paired-chain data the features that could be detected were limited. Roughly uniform sequencing depth across donors was assumed in presence/absence analyses, although this assumption may not hold. In vitro tests confirmed that a few of the cytomegalovirus-associated TCR beta chains recognize cytomegalovirus antigens. According to a later analysis, TCR association rates differed among HLA loci, with DRB1 alleles showing the most associated TCRs and HLA-C alleles showing the fewest. Linkage disequilibrium might explain the correlated functional status among segregating V segments, but an unknown experimental factor could not be ruled out. A further reported finding was that TCR beta sequences accurately predicted the HLA-A and HLA-B alleles for most subjects in the first cohort. In an earlier analysis of about 550 of the donors, most TCR beta V segments were observed in productive rearrangements about 87% or about 30% of the time, broadly matching IMGT annotations. A later analysis found that most CMV-associated TCR beta chains appeared HLA-restricted, with HLA associations seemingly driven largely by CMV exposure. For the cohort, immune exposure information was limited to CMV serostatus. A group of highly shared sequence variants was considered likely to be a technical artifact of the sequencing pipeline. When HLA alleles, especially DR and DQ, strongly co-occurred, TCR associations were difficult to assign to individual alleles. Cytomegalovirus status was reported to be diagnosed by the classifier with high specificity and sensitivity in both the original and validation cohorts. The earlier analysis of about 600 of the donors excluded seventeen rarely observed V segments, including chromosome 9 orphons, because counts were too low. In a later genetic analysis, a missense DCLRE1C variant was associated with V-gene and J-gene trimming of TCR beta chains, and the association was replicated in an independent cohort. In a later analysis, HLA-associated TCR beta chains showed more clonal expansion and lower generation probabilities than non-associated chains that were equally common. Specific HLA alleles were associated with 15,000 to 20,000 TCR beta sequences at a false discovery rate of 0.05 in a later analysis. Because HLA typing was unavailable for some donors at each locus, only the typed subset was used in association tests.

Remarks on this clone: Its specific antigen is unknown. No quality values exist for individual bases; no much larger clone is one base distant.

Sequenced sample: PBMCs. The clonotype was recovered from a woman aged 18-30 years in good health and CMV-seropositive. The chain links TRBV7-3 with TRBJ2-3; 8 nucleotides in the junction match TRBD2. The DNA sequence is TGTGCCAGCAGCCCCCGTACCGCGGGAGGACCTGATACGCAGTATTTT. Translated, this gives CASSPRTAGGPDTQYF.